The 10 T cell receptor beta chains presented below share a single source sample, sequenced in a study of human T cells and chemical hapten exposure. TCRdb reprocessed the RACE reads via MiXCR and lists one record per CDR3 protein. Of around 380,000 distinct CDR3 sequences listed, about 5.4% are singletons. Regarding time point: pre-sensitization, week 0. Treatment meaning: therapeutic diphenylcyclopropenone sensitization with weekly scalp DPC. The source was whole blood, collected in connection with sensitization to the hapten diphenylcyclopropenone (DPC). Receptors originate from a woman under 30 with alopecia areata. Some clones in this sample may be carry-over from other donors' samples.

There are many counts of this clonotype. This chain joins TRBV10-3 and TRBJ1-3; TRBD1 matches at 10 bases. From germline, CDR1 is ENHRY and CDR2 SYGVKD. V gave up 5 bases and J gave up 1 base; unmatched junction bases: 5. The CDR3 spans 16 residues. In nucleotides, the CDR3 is TGTGCCATCAGTCCCGGGACAGGGGAGTCTGGAAACACCATATATTTT. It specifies CAISPGTGESGNTIYF.

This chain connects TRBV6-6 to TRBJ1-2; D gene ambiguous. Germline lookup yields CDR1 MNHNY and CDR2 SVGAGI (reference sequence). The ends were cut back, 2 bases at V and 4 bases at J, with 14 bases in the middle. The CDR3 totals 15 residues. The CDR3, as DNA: TGTGCCAGCAGTTACCAGGCGTCATCTTTCTATGGCTACACCTTC. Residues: CASSYQASSFYGYTF.

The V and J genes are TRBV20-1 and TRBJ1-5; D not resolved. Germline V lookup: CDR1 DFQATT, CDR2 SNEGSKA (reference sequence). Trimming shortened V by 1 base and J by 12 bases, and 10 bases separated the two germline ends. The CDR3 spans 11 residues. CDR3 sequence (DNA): TGCAGTGCTAGAGCCCCGAGACTCCAGCATTTT. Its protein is CSARAPRLQHF.

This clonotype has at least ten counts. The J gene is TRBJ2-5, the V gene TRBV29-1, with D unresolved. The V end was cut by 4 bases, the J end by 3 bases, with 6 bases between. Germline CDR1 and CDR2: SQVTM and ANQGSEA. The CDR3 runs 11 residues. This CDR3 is CSVGKEETQYF. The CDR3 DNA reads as TGCAGCGTTGGGAAGGAAGAGACCCAGTACTTC.

CDR3 in DNA: TGTGCCAGCAGTCAGATAACGCCAGAAGATGGAAACACCATATATTTT. It translates to CASSQITPEDGNTIYF. The rearrangement links TRBV3-1 to TRBJ1-3; D is unclear. The germline V gene encodes CDR1 LGHDT and CDR2 YNNKEL (reference sequence). V was pared by 6 bases and J by 3 bases, with 18 bases between. CDR3 length: 16 amino acids.

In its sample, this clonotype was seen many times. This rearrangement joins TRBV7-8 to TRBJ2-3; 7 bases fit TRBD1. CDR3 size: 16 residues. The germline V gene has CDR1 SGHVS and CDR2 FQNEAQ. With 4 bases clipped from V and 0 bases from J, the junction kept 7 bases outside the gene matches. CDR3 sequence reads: CASSSMDRLSTDTQYF. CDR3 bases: TGTGCCAGCAGCTCGATGGACAGGCTCAGCACAGATACGCAGTATTTT.

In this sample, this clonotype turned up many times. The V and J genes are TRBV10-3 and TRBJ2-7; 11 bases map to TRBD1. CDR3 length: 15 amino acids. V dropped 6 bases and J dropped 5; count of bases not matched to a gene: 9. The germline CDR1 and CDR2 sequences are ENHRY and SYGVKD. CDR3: CAISPTGTGGDEQYF. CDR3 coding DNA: TGTGCCATCAGCCCAACCGGGACAGGGGGTGACGAGCAGTACTTC.

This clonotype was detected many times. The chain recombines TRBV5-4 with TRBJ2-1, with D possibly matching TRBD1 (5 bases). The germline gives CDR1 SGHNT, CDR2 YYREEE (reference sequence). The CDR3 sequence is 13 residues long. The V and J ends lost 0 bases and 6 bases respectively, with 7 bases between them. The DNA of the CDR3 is TGTGCCAGCAGCTTGGCCAGGGCCAATGAGCAGTTCTTC. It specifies CASSLARANEQFF.

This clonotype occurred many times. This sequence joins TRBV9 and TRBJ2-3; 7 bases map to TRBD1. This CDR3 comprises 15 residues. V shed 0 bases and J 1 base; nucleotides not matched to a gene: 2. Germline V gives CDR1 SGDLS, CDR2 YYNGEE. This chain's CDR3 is CASSVDDRGTDTQYF. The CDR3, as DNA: TGTGCCAGCAGCGTAGATGACAGGGGCACAGATACGCAGTATTTT.

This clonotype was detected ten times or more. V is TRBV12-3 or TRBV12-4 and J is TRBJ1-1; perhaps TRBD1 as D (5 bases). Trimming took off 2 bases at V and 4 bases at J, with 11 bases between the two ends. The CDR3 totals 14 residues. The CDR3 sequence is CASSLSGTATEAFF. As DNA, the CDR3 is TGTGCCAGCAGTTTATCCGGGACGGCCACTGAAGCTTTCTTT.